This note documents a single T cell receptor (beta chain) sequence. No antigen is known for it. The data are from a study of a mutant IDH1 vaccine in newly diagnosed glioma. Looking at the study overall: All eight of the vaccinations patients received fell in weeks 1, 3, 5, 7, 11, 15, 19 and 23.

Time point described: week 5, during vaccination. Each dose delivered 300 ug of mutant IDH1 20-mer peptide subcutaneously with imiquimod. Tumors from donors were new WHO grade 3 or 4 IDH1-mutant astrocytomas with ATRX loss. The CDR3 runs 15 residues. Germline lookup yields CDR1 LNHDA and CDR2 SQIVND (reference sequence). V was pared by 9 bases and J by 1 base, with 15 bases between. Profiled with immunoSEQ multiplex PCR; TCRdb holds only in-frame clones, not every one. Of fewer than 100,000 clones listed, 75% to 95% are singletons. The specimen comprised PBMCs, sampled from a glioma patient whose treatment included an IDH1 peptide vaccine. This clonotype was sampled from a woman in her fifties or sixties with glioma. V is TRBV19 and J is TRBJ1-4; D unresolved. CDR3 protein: CASRWAAGTNEKLFF. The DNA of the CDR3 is TGTGCCAGCCGATGGGCGGCAGGAACTAATGAAAAACTGTTTTTT.